The 7 T cell receptor beta chains reported below all come from one sample, sequenced in a study of blood T cell repertoires in COVID-19. Repertoires were generated with immunoSEQ multiplex PCR, while TCRdb's copy carries only in-frame clones and drops some. The sample records 250,000 to 300,000 clones, about 87% being singletons. The source material was peripheral blood. These TCRs come from a woman aged 40 to 50 who had recovered from COVID-19.

The CDR3 loop is CASSQSGGVYNEQFF. The CDR3 DNA is TGTGCCAGCAGTCAGAGCGGGGGGGTCTACAATGAGCAGTTCTTC. The gene calls are TRBV6-2 or TRBV6-3 and TRBJ2-1; 10 bases agree with TRBD2. The ends lost 5 bases at V and 3 bases at J; junction bases unmatched: 4. This CDR3 contains 15 residues. The germline V gene has CDR1 MNHEY and CDR2 SVGEGT.

CDR3 residues: CASSRDFYTDTQYF. The CDR3 DNA reads TGTGCCAGCAGTCGGGACTTTTACACAGATACGCAGTATTTT. This chain links TRBV6-2 or TRBV6-3 with TRBJ2-3; TRBD2 is a possible D gene (6 bases). The length of the CDR3 is 14 residues. Trimming left V 5 bases short and J 2 bases short, with 11 bases between. CDR1 is MNHEY, CDR2 SVGEGT, per germline.

The genes are TRBV2 and TRBJ2-2; 8 bases match TRBD1. This CDR3 spans 16 amino acids. With V trimmed by 4 bases and J by 6 bases, 10 bases remained unmatched. CDR1 and CDR2 from the germline V gene are SNHLY and FYNNEI. CDR3 sequence: CASSAARGLDAGELFF. As DNA, the CDR3 is TGTGCCAGCAGTGCTGCCAGGGGGCTTGATGCCGGGGAGCTGTTTTTT.

This chain links TRBV25-1 with TRBJ1-1, with D perhaps TRBD1 (5 bases). This CDR3 comprises 14 residues. The germline V gene has CDR1 MGHDK and CDR2 SYGVNS. Between the trimmed V and J ends, which lost 5 bases and 1 base, there was a span of 11 bases. The CDR3 here is CASSKGQGNTEAFF. DNA for the CDR3: TGTGCCAGCAGTAAGGGGCAGGGGAACACTGAAGCTTTCTTT. The full variable domain, in which reference TRBV25-1 and TRBJ1-1 provide the parts outside the CDR3, is EADIYQTPRYLVIGTGKKITLECSQTMGHDKMYWYQQDPGMELHLIHYSYGVNSTEKGDLSSESTVSRIRTEHFPLTLESARPSHTSQYLCASSKGQGNTEAFFGQGTRLTVV.

The V gene is TRBV10-2, the J gene TRBJ1-1; the D is unclear. There are 14 residues in the CDR3. V lost 2 bases and J 5 bases, leaving 12 bases between the germline ends. Germline assignment: CDR1 WSHSY and CDR2 SAAADI. The CDR3 nucleotides are TGCGCCAGCAGTGAGGGAGGAGGGCGTACTGAAGCTTTCTTT. It specifies CASSEGGGRTEAFF.

The chain recombines TRBV5-1 with TRBJ2-7; TRBD1 agrees at 7 bases. The junction had 8 bases not matched to a gene; V was cut back by 2 bases and J by 6 bases. Germline-derived CDR1 and CDR2 are SGHRS and YFSETQ. CDR3 length equals 14 residues. This CDR3 reads CASSFSDRVAEQYF. In nucleotides, the CDR3 is TGCGCCAGCAGCTTCAGTGACAGGGTCGCCGAGCAGTACTTC.

The V and J genes are TRBV18 and TRBJ1-3; no clear D gene. Trimming removed 0 bases at V and 0 bases at J, with 6 bases between. CDR1 and CDR2 (germline): KGHSH, LQKENI. The CDR3 covers 15 residues. The CDR3 here is CASSPPGSSGNTIYF. CDR3 sequence (DNA): TGTGCCAGCTCACCACCGGGGAGCTCTGGAAACACCATATATTTT.